This T cell receptor (beta chain) was found in a study of Ad26.COV2.S vaccination and SARS-CoV-2 variants (dated by TCRdb to the early 2020s). For the study in its entirety: Donors in the vaccine arm were drawn from COV1001, a phase I-IIa trial of Ad26.COV2.S in healthy adults that was multicentre, randomized, double-blind and placebo-controlled. Dosing of Ad26.COV2.S was intramuscular, at either 5x10^10 or 1x10^11 viral particles, delivered as one shot or as two shots spaced 56 days apart. TCRbeta repertoire sequencing served as the tool for gauging how specific and how broad the SARS-CoV-2-reactive T cell receptors were following Ad26.COV2.S vaccination. The TCR-sequenced set comprised about 30 samples: 19 Ad26.COV2.S vaccine recipients, 5 placebo recipients and 8 SARS-CoV-2 convalescent individuals. Trial participants were randomized into five groups of five, in which low-dose or high-dose Ad26.COV2.S was given once or twice, or placebo was given on both occasions. Investigators remained blinded to trial group allocation during experiments and outcome assessment.

The treatment or condition label, read with the paper, signifies: around 19 received Ad26.COV2.S at low or high dose, single or two shots; roughly five received placebo; per-sample allocation not given. For vaccine and placebo recipients, repertoires were sequenced using samples collected on day 63 after the first injection. In Cohort 1b, 20 to 25 adults aged 18-55 years were enrolled at a single site in Boston, USA, between 29 July and 7 August 2020. Ad26.COV2.S was a replication-incompetent adenovirus type 26 vector expressing a prefusion-stabilized SARS-CoV-2 spike protein from the original Wuhan strain. What the authors observed across the whole study: Spike-specific TCR breadth was higher in Ad26.COV2.S recipients than in placebo recipients (P = 0.0014). The authors noted that total T cell responses may have been underestimated by the TCR breadth and depth analyses. Vaccine and placebo recipients had similar non-spike TCR breadth, a finding consistent with the vaccine containing only spike. Comparing responses between vaccine doses or regimens was not something the study was powered to do. After vaccination, spike-specific CD8+ and CD4+ T cell responses were reported to show substantial breadth.

TCRbeta CDR3 regions were sequenced with the immunoSEQ Assay. After extraction, genomic DNA underwent amplification by bias-controlled multiplex PCR, followed by high-throughput sequencing. From the authors' description of their analysis: Collapsing and filtering of sequences were performed to quantify the absolute abundance of each unique TCRbeta CDR3 region. T cell fraction was estimated by normalization of TCRbeta template counts to usable DNA, with usable DNA being measured through amplification of reference genes present in all nucleated cells. Repertoire TCRs were annotated as SARS-CoV-2-specific when V gene, CDR3 amino acid sequence and J gene were exactly matched to a known reactive TCR set. The reference SARS-CoV-2 TCR set was obtained from MIRA and was filtered for enrichment in COVID-19-positive ImmuneCODE repertoires, whereby public or cross-reactive TCRs were removed. Drawing on the MIRA antigens, annotated TCRs were analysed further at the level of specific ORF or position within ORF. Breadth was defined as annotated unique rearrangements over total unique productive rearrangements; depth was the summed frequency of those rearrangements. Group comparisons of TCR breadth used two-sided Wilcoxon rank-sum tests. The source is immuneACCESS, and TCRdb retained only in-frame sequences with V and J called. Part of the clones is not carried over; for the studies checked, unresolved V genes explain less than half of this, and the remainder is unexplained. That table furnishes V, J and clone size, whereas the DNA furnished D and trimming. A total of about 350,000 clones appear in this sample, roughly 91% of them only once. Roughly 4.8% of the sample lies in the top ten.

CDR1 and CDR2 are drawn from the germline V gene: SGHTA, FQGNSA. At the junction V is shortened by 0 bases and J by 8 bases; bases outside the gene matches: 6. The CDR3, cysteine through phenylalanine, is 14 amino acids long. Only CDR3 DNA is held: 42 bases, read in frame from base 1. A word on this clone: The clone's antigen remains unknown. Base-call qualities are not available, and no considerably larger clone is one nucleotide away.

The V and J segments used are TRBV7-2 and TRBJ1-2, with 7 junctional bases fitting TRBD1. The receptor was derived from a person between 18 and 59 years old who received the Ad26.COV2.S COVID-19 vaccine or a placebo. This material consisted of peripheral blood, taken in a trial of Ad26.COV2.S vaccine versus placebo. The nucleotide sequence is given as TGTGCCAGCAGCTTAGCCACGACAGGGTTGGGCTACACCTTC. This yields the protein CASSLATTGLGYTF.